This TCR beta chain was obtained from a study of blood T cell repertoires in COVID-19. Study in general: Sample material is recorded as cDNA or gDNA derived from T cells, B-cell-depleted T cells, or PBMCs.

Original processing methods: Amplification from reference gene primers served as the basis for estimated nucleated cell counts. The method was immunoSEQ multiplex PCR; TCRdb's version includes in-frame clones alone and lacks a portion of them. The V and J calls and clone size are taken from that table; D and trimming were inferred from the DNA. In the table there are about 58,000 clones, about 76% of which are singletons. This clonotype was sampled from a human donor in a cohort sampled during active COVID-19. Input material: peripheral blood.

The CDR3 loop reads CASSQSGNEQFF. DNA for the CDR3: TGTGCCAGCAGCCAATCCGGTAATGAGCAGTTCTTC. This chain links TRBV3-1 (or the pseudogene TRBV3-2) with TRBJ2-1; D unclear. Trimming shortened V by 2 bases and J by 7 bases, and 6 bases separated the two germline ends. Germline V gene lookup returns CDR1 LGHDT and CDR2 YNNKEL (reference sequence). The CDR3 sequence is 12 residues long.